The 16 T cell receptor beta chains below come from one sample, sequenced in a study of T cell repertoires in cytomegalovirus infection. TCRdb redid the calling of the reads with MiXCR, one entry per CDR3 protein. The table has a few hundred thousand distinct CDR3 sequences, just under 40% seen once. Their antigen targets remain unknown. Sequenced here: cultured PBMCs, sampled from culture after CMV antigen stimulation. Source of these receptors: a human donor in good health (CMV status not recorded). Some clones in this sample may be carry-over from other donors' samples.

The sample holds a few counts of this clonotype. This sequence joins TRBV7-2 and TRBJ1-1; 8 bases are a match to TRBD1. Trimming cost V 4 bases and J 4 bases; bases outside gene matches: 11. The CDR3 loop spans 16 amino acids. Looked up from germline, CDR1 is SGHTA and CDR2 is FQGNSA. The CDR3 loop reads CASSSFGQGMGTEAFF. The CDR3 DNA reads TGTGCCAGCAGCTCCTTCGGACAGGGTATGGGCACTGAAGCTTTCTTT.

This clonotype was counted only a few times. The rearrangement joins TRBV7-9 to TRBJ2-5, with a weak D call TRBD1 (7 bases). Germline V CDR1 and CDR2: SEHNR, FQNEAQ (reference sequence). The CDR3 consists of 18 residues. Trimming took 1 base from V and 2 from J, leaving 20 bases between them. The CDR3 loop is CASSLDPGDPGGQETQYF. The CDR3 DNA follows: TGTGCCAGCAGCTTAGATCCGGGCGACCCAGGGGGGCAAGAGACCCAGTACTTC. Full variable domain (rest looked up from reference TRBV7-9 and TRBJ2-5): DTGVSQNPRHKITKRGQNVTFRCDPISEHNRLYWYRQTLGQGPEFLTYFQNEAQLEKSRLLSDRFSAERPKGSFSTLEIQRTEQGDSAMYLCASSLDPGDPGGQETQYFGPGTRLLVL.

The chain has TRBV6-5 and TRBJ2-5, with TRBD1 matching 7 bases. The CDR3 has 14 residues. The germline gives CDR1 MNHEY, CDR2 SVGAGI. V was pared by 6 bases and J by 4 bases, with 8 bases of the junction left unmatched. The CDR3 spells CASRQDRARETQYF. Here the CDR3 DNA reads TGTGCCAGCAGGCAAGACAGGGCCCGAGAGACCCAGTACTTC.

V is TRBV20-1 and J is TRBJ2-7; TRBD2 matches 7 bases. With V trimmed by 7 bases and J by 5 bases, 11 bases remained unmatched. CDR1 DFQATT and CDR2 SNEGSKA come from the germline V gene (reference sequence). The CDR3 sequence is 13 residues long. CDR3 loop: CSGEGLAGNEQYF. The CDR3 DNA follows: TGCAGTGGGGAGGGGCTAGCCGGGAACGAGCAGTACTTC.

This rearrangement joins TRBV7-2 to TRBJ2-7; TRBD2 aligns across 9 bases. Trimming at V came to 0 bases and at J to 2 bases, leaving 8 bases not matched to a gene. Looked up from germline, CDR1 is SGHTA and CDR2 is FQGNSA. The CDR3 consists of 17 residues. CDR3 in amino acids: CASSLAWSGGTPYEQYF. CDR3 bases: TGTGCCAGCAGCTTAGCCTGGAGCGGGGGGACCCCCTACGAGCAGTACTTC.

This clonotype occurred a few times. This chain joins TRBV7-2 and TRBJ2-5; tentative D call: TRBD1 (5 bases). Germline V gene sequence: CDR1 SGHTA, CDR2 FQGNSA. Trimming took 2 bases from V and 5 from J, leaving 18 bases between them. There are 16 residues in the CDR3. The CDR3 nucleotides read TGTGCCAGCAGCTTACGGGTCGGCAGGGTGGAGGAGACCCAGTACTTC. Translating it yields CASSLRVGRVEETQYF. The full variable domain, with the rest looked up from reference TRBV7-2 and TRBJ2-5, is GAGVSQSPSNKVTEKGKDVELRCDPISGHTALYWYRQSLGQGLEFLIYFQGNSAPDKSGLPSDRFSAERTGGSVSTLTIQRTQQEDSAVYLCASSLRVGRVEETQYFGPGTRLLVL.

This clonotype has just a few counts. The chain links TRBV12-3 or TRBV12-4 to TRBJ2-2; no clear D. CDR3 length equals 13 residues. Trimming took off 9 bases at V and 4 bases at J, with 12 bases between the two ends. Here the CDR3 DNA reads TGTGCCAGTAGCCTTATCTCCACCGGGGAGCTGTTTTTT. Translated: CASSLISTGELFF.

This clonotype was picked up a small number of times. The chain joins TRBV2 to TRBJ2-2; D not certain. V was pared by 10 bases and J by 8 bases, with 11 bases between. Germline CDR1 SNHLY, CDR2 FYNNEI. The CDR3 sequence is 11 residues long. CDR3 amino acids: CATLRMGELFF. Here the CDR3 DNA reads TGTGCCACCCTCAGAATGGGGGAGCTGTTTTTT.

The V call is TRBV7-2, the J call TRBJ2-5; D may be TRBD1 (6 bases). The germline V gene encodes CDR1 SGHTA and CDR2 FQGNSA. The CDR3 runs 14 residues. V was clipped by 3 bases and J by 9 bases, with 17 bases between them. The DNA for the CDR3 is TGTGCCAGCAGCTTGATGGGTCCCGAGGGGGCCCAGTACTTC. Its translation is CASSLMGPEGAQYF.

This chain uses TRBV2 with TRBJ2-2; 11 nucleotides match TRBD2. CDR1 is SNHLY and CDR2 is FYNNEI in the germline V gene. With V trimmed by 7 bases and J by 5 bases, 6 bases remained unmatched. This CDR3 has 15 residues. The CDR3 loop is CASTLLAGGTGELFF. The CDR3 DNA reads as TGTGCCAGCACCCTCTTAGCGGGGGGGACCGGGGAGCTGTTTTTT.

This clonotype was observed a few times. This chain connects TRBV7-6 to TRBJ2-1; D is possibly TRBD1 or TRBD2 (5 bases each). Germline CDR1 reads SGHVS; CDR2 reads FNYEAQ. V was trimmed by 5 bases and J by 2 bases, leaving 10 bases between them. CDR3 length equals 14 residues. CDR3 bases: TGTGCCAGCAGCACTCAGGGACCCTACAATGAGCAGTTCTTC. It codes for CASSTQGPYNEQFF.

The rearrangement links TRBV18 to TRBJ1-1; the D gene is possibly TRBD1 (5 bases). Trimming removed 3 bases at V and 0 bases at J, with 11 bases between. Looked up from germline, CDR1 is KGHSH and CDR2 is LQKENI. The CDR3 spans 15 residues. CDR3 sequence (DNA): TGTGCCAGCTCACCGGGACCCTACATGAACACTGAAGCTTTCTTT. This sequence encodes CASSPGPYMNTEAFF.

This sequence joins TRBV5-6 and TRBJ2-4; TRBD1 agrees at 11 bases. Per the germline V gene, CDR1 is SGHDT and CDR2 is YYEEEE. CDR3 size: 15 residues. Unmatched junction bases numbered 3, after V lost 1 base and J lost 6 bases. In DNA form, the CDR3 reads TGTGCCAGCAGCTTGTTAGGGACAGGGGGAAACATTCAGTACTTC. It yields the protein CASSLLGTGGNIQYF.

V usage is TRBV28 and J usage is TRBJ1-1; no firm D call. The V gene's germline CDR1 is MDHEN and CDR2 SYDVKM. This CDR3 region has 17 residues. V was clipped by 3 bases and J by 1 base, with 18 bases between them. The CDR3 coding sequence is TGTGCCAGCAGTTTCCCTATTACGGGAAAGGAGAACACTGAAGCTTTCTTT. Translation gives CASSFPITGKENTEAFF.

The chain joins TRBV7-6 to TRBJ1-2; perhaps TRBD1 as D (6 bases). The CDR3 consists of 14 residues. The germline V gene encodes CDR1 SGHVS and CDR2 FNYEAQ. Trimming pared 5 bases from V and 4 bases from J, leaving 14 bases between. CDR3 DNA sequence: TGTGCCAGCAGCAATACCGGGACATTCTATGGCTACACCTTC. Its protein is CASSNTGTFYGYTF.

The chain combines TRBV12-3 or TRBV12-4 with TRBJ2-2; 7 bases match TRBD1. V dropped 3 bases and J dropped 4; count of bases not matched to a gene: 5. The CDR3 is 15 residues long. This CDR3 is CASSFRTGLTGELFF. DNA of the CDR3: TGTGCCAGCAGTTTCAGGACAGGCCTCACCGGGGAGCTGTTTTTT.